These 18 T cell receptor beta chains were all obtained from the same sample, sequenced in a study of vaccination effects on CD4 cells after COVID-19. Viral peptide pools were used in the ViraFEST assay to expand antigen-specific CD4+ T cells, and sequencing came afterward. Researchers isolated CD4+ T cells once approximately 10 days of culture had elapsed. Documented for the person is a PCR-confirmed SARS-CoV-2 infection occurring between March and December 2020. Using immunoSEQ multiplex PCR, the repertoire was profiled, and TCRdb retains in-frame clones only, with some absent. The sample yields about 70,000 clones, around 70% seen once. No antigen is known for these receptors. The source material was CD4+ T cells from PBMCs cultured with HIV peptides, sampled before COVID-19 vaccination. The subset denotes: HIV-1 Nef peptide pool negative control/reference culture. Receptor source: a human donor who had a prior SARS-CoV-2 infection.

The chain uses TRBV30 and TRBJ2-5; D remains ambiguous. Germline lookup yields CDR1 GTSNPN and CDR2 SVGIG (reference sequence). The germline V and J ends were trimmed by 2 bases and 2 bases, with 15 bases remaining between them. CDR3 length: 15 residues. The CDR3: CAWSNGQVKQETQYF. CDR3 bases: TGTGCCTGGAGTAACGGGCAAGTGAAACAAGAGACCCAGTACTTC.

CDR3 amino acids: CASSLDTGPQHF. CDR3 sequence (DNA): TGCGCCAGCAGCCTGGATACAGGCCCCCAGCATTTT. The gene calls are TRBV5-1 and TRBJ1-5, with D tentatively TRBD1 (5 bases). V shed 4 bases and J shed 10 bases, with 12 bases lying between them. The CDR3 totals 12 residues. Germline V lookup: CDR1 SGHRS, CDR2 YFSETQ.

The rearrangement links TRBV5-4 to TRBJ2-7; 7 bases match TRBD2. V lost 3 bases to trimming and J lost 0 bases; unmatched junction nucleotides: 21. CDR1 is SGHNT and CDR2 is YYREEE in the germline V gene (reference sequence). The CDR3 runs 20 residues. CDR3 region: CASSSVRGGLGPLNSYEQYF. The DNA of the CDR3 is TGTGCCAGCAGCTCTGTGAGGGGCGGACTAGGGCCCCTGAACTCCTACGAGCAGTACTTC.

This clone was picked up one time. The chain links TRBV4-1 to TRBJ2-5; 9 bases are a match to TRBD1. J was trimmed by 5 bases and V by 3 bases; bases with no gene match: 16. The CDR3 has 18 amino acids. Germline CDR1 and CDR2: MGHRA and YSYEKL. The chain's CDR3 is CASSHPFGTGTQRETQYF. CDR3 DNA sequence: TGCGCCAGCAGCCACCCTTTTGGGACAGGGACTCAGCGGGAGACCCAGTACTTC.

The CDR3 DNA follows: TGTGCCAGCAGTCGGACAGGGTATGCCGAGCAGTACTTC. It codes for CASSRTGYAEQYF. The chain has TRBV27 and TRBJ2-7; 8 bases agree with TRBD1. The CDR3 has 13 residues. From germline, CDR1 is MNHEY and CDR2 SMNVEV (reference sequence). V was pared by 5 bases and J by 6 bases, with 6 bases of the junction left unmatched.

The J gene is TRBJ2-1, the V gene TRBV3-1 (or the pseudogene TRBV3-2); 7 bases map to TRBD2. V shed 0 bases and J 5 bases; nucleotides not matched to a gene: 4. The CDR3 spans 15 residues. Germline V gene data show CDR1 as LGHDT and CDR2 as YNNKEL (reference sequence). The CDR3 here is CASSQEYGRHNEQFF. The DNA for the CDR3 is TGTGCCAGCAGCCAAGAATACGGGAGGCACAATGAGCAGTTCTTC.

The CDR3 nucleotides read TGTGCCAGCAGTTCGACTAGCGGGCCCCAGTACTTC. Its protein is CASSSTSGPQYF. The chain couples TRBV28 to TRBJ2-5, with 10 bases matching TRBD2. V lost 4 bases, J lost 9 bases, and 2 bases stayed unmatched. Germline CDR1 MDHEN, CDR2 SYDVKM. This CDR3 is built from 12 residues.

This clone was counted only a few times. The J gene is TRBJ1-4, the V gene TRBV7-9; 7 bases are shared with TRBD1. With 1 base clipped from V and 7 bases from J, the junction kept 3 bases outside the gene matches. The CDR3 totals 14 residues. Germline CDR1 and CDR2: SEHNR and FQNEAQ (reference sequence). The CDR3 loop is CASSLGDRAEKLFF. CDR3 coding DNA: TGTGCCAGCAGCTTAGGTGACAGGGCTGAAAAACTGTTTTTT.

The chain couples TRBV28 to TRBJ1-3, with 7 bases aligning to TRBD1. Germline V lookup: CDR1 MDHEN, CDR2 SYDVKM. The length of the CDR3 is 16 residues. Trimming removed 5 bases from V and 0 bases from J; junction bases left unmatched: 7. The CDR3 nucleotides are TGTGCCAGCAGTGTACCGGGACAGAACTCTGGAAACACCATATATTTT. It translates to CASSVPGQNSGNTIYF.

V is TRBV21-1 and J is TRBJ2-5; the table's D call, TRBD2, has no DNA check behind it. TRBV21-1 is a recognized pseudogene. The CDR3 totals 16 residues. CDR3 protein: CASSKSGAGANETQYF. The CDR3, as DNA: TGTGCCAGCAGCAAATCTGGGGCGGGAGCTAATGAGACCCAGTACTTC.

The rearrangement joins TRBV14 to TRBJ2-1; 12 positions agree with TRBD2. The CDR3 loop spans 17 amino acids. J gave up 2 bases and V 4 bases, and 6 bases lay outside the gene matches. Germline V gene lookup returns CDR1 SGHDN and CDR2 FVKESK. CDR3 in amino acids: CASSRWTSGDTYNEQFF. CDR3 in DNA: TGTGCCAGCAGCCGCTGGACTAGCGGGGATACCTACAATGAGCAGTTCTTC.

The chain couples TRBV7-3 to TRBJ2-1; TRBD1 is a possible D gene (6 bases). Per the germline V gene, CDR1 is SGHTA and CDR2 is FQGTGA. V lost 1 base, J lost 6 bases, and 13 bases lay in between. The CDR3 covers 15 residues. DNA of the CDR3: TGTGCCAGCAGCTTAAACAGGGTTTTGCTCAATGAGCAGTTCTTC. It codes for CASSLNRVLLNEQFF. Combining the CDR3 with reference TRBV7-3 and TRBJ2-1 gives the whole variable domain GAGVSQTPSNKVTEKGKYVELRCDPISGHTALYWYRQSLGQGPEFLIYFQGTGAADDSGLPNDRFFAVRPEGSVSTLKIQRTERGDSAVYLCASSLNRVLLNEQFFGPGTRLTVL.

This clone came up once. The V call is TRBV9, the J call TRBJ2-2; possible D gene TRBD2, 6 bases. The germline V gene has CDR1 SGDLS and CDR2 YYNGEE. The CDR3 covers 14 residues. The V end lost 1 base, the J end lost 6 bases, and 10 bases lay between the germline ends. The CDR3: CASSVWGEAGELFF. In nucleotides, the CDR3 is TGTGCCAGCAGCGTATGGGGGGAGGCCGGGGAGCTGTTTTTT.

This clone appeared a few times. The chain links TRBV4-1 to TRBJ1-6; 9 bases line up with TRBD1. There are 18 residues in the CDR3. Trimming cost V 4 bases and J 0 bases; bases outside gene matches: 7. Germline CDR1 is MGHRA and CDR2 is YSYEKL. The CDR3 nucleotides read TGCGCCAGCAGCCGAGCAGACAGGGGGAGCTCCTATAATTCACCCCTCCACTTT. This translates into CASSRADRGSSYNSPLHF.

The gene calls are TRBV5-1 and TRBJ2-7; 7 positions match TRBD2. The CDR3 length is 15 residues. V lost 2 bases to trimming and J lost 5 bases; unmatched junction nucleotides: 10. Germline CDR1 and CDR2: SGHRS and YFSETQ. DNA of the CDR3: TGCGCCAGCAGCTTACGGGAGGTCCTCGGGAACGAGCAGTACTTC. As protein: CASSLREVLGNEQYF.

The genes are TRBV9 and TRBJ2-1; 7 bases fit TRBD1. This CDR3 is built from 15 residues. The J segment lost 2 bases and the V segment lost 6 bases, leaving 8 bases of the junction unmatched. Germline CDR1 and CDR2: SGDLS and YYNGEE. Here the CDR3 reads CASNRQGHAYNEQFF. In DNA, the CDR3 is TGTGCCAGCAACCGACAGGGTCATGCCTACAATGAGCAGTTCTTC.

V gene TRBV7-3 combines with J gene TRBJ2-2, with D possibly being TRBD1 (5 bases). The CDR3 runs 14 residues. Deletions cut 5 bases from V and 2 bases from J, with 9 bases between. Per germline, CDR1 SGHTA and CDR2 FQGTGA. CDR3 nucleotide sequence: TGTGCCAGCAGCCAAGGGGCCAACACCGGGGAGCTGTTTTTT. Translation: CASSQGANTGELFF.

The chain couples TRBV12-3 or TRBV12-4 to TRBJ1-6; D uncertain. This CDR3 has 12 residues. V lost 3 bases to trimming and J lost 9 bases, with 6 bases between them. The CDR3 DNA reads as TGTGCCAGCAGTTTGGATTCTTCACCCCTCCACTTT. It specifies CASSLDSSPLHF.